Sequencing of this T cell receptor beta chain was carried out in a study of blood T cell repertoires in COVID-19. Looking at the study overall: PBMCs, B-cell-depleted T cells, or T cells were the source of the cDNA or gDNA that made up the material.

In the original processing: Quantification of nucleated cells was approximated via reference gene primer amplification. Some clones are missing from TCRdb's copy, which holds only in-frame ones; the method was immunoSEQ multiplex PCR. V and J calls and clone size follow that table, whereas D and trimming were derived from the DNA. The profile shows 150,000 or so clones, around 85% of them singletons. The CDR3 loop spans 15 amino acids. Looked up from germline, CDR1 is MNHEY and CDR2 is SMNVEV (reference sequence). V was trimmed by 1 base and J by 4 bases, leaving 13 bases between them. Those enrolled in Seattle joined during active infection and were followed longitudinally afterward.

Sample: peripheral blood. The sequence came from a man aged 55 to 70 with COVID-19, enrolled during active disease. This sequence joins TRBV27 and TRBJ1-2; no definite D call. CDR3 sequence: CASSLFGSATYGYTF. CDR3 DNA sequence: TGTGCCAGCAGTTTATTCGGGTCAGCTACCTATGGCTACACCTTC.